The entry that follows covers one T cell receptor (beta chain) sequence. Antigen specificity is unknown. These data come from a study of T cells in Graves' hyperthyroidism and ophthalmopathy. General observations from the study: With a median lead of around 6.7 months before onset, the model predicted ophthalmopathy.

TCR beta CDR3 region amplification was performed from RNA transcripts. The primer set for the first-round RT-PCR of the TCR CDR3 was HTBI. TCRdb passed the multiplex PCR reads through MiXCR, listing each CDR3 protein once. The data contain about half a million distinct CDR3 sequences, around 16% of them singletons. V was clipped by 3 bases and J by 5 bases, with 11 bases between them. The CDR3 totals 14 residues. Germline CDR1 LNHDA, CDR2 SQIVND (reference sequence). The chain links TRBV19 to TRBJ1-5; D is undetermined. The receptor was isolated from a woman in her 30s with Graves' ophthalmopathy. The specimen was blood. The CDR3 sequence: CASSIITSDQPQHF. CDR3 in DNA: TGTGCCAGTAGTATTATAACATCAGATCAGCCCCAGCATTTT. Variable domain in full (rest from reference TRBV19 and TRBJ1-5): DGGITQSPKYLFRKEGQNVTLSCEQNLNHDAMYWYRQDPGQGLRLIYYSQIVNDFQKGDIAEGYSVSREKKESFPLTVTSAQKNPTAFYLCASSIITSDQPQHFGDGTRLSIL.